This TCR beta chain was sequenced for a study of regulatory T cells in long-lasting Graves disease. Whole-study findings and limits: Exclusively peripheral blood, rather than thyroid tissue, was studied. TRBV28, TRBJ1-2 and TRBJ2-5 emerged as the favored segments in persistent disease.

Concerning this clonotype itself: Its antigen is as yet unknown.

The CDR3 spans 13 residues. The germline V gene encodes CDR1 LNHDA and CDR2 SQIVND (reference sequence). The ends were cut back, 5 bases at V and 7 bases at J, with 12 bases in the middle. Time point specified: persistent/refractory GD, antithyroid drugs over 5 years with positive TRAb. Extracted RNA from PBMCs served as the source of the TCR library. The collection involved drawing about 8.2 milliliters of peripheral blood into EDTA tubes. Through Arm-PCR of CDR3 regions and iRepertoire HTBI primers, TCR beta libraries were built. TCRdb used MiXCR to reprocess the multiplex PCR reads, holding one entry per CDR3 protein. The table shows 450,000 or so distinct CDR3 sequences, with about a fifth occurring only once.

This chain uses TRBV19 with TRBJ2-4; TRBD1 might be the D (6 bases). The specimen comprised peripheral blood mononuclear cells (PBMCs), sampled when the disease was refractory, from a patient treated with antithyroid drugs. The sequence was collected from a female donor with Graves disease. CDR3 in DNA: TGTGCCAGTAGTCTGATAAGGGGGAACATTCAGTACTTC. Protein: CASSLIRGNIQYF.